The sequence of this TCR beta chain was determined in a study of Graves' ophthalmopathy and Graves' hyperthyroidism. The table lists this clonotype with a few counts. Germline CDR1 and CDR2: SNHLY and FYNNEI. The CDR3 is made up of 14 amino acids. V gave up 6 bases and J gave up 0 bases, with 10 bases separating them. Amplification of the TCR beta CDR3 regions used RNA transcripts (as template). An initial RT-PCR round employing HTBI primers preceded a second-round multiplex PCR. One entry per CDR3 protein, called by TCRdb with MiXCR from the multiplex PCR reads. The profile shows hundreds of thousands of distinct CDR3 sequences, 20% to 25% of them singletons.

The specimen sequenced was peripheral blood. The receptor comes from a woman between 18 and 29 years old with stable Graves' hyperthyroidism. This chain uses TRBV2 with TRBJ2-3; TRBD1 might be the D (6 bases). The CDR3 here is CASRLQGSTDTQYF. CDR3 sequence (DNA): TGTGCCAGCAGATTACAGGGAAGCACAGATACGCAGTATTTT.